Below are 3 T cell receptor beta chains sequenced from a single sample in a study of T cell responses to AZD1222 COVID-19 vaccine. Assay used: immunoSEQ multiplex PCR; TCRdb lists only in-frame clones, some missing. This table holds 110,000 to 150,000 clones, approximately 92% found once. The specimen comprised peripheral blood, sampled on day 0 of AZD1222 vaccination. The receptors shown here come from an adult in good health.

V usage is TRBV5-5 and J usage is TRBJ1-5; possibly TRBD1 for D (5 bases). The germline V gene encodes CDR1 SGHKS and CDR2 YYEKEE (reference sequence). The CDR3 has 17 amino acids. Trimming removed 1 base from V and 1 base from J, with 15 bases in between. The CDR3 here is CASSLTVSRVSNQPQHF. The CDR3 region has the DNA TGTGCCAGCAGCTTGACGGTAAGCAGGGTGAGCAATCAGCCCCAGCATTTT.

The V and J genes are TRBV19 and TRBJ1-2; 7 nucleotides line up with TRBD1. Germline V gives CDR1 LNHDA, CDR2 SQIVND (reference sequence). V lost 5 bases and J lost 5; bases outside the gene matches: 20. The CDR3 is 18 amino acids. The CDR3 spells CASSVPPWEGALRYGYTF. CDR3 nucleotide sequence: TGTGCCAGTAGTGTCCCTCCGTGGGAGGGGGCGTTGCGATATGGCTACACCTTC.

The chain has TRBV5-8 and TRBJ1-2; D is undetermined. The CDR3 spans 13 residues. The ends were cut back, 2 bases at V and 1 base at J, with 6 bases in the middle. Germline V CDR1 and CDR2: SGHTS, YDEGEE. The chain's CDR3 is CASSFEFNYGYTF. The CDR3 nucleotides read TGTGCCAGCAGCTTTGAGTTTAACTATGGCTACACCTTC.